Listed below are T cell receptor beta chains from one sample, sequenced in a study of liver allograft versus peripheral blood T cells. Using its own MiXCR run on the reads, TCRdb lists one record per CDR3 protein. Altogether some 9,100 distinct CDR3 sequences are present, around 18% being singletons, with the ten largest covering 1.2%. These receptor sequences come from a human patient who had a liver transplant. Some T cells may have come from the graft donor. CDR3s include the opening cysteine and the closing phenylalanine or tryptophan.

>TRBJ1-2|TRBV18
CASSREVSSHYGYTF
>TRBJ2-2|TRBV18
CASSPGVLGNTGELFF
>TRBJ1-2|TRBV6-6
CASSYSNEIYGYTF
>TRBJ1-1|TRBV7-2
CASSLAGGQYTEAFF
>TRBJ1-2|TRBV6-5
CASSYSGTAIF
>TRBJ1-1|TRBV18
CASSPLDGVKAFF
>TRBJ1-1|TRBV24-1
CATSDLRGQAFF
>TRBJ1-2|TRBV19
CASSISGGDGYTF
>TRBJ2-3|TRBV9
CASSVGASGGGTDTQYF
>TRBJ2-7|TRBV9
CASSLDRSSYEQYF
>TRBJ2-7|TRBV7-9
CASSPSSYEQYF
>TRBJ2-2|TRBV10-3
CAISGQRHGELFF
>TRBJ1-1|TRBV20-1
CSAVSGGNTEAFF
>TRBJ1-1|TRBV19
CASSISWGTEAFF
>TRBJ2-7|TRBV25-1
CASSKTGAYEQYF
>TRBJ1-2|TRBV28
CASSSLRFLYGYTF
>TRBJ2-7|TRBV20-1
CSARMRVREQYF
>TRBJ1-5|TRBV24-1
CATSDNDGPQHF
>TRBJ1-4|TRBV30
CAWSSAGTPRF
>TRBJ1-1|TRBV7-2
CASSLGQGTEAFF
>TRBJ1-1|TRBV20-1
CSASPGYMNTEAFF
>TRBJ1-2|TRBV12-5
CASGLDPSGYGYTF
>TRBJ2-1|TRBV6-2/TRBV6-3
CASSYSTTLIAGGQWNEQFF
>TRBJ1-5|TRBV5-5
CASSLRSGLEQPQHF
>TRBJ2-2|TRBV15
CATRRSRFNTGELFF
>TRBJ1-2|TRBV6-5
CASRPTWDRGDGYTF
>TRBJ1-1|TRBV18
CASSPSPGLDGTEAFF
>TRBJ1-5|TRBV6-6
CASSYGQADNQPQHF
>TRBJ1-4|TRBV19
CASTPQGGTNEKLFF